Sequencing of this T cell receptor beta chain was carried out in a study of blood T cell repertoires in COVID-19. Individuals drawn from 20 to 30 US areas were about 18 to 95 years old. CDR3 length equals 14 residues. CDR1 is MNHEY and CDR2 is SVGEGT in the germline V gene. V was pared by 6 bases and J by 5 bases, with 10 bases of the junction left unmatched. Clones were sequenced by immunoSEQ multiplex PCR, and TCRdb holds only the in-frame ones, with some missing. The table records about 140,000 clones, 70% to 90% of them present only once. Sequenced: PBMCs or T cells enriched from blood (not recorded which). The chain employs TRBV6-2 or TRBV6-3 and TRBJ2-7; 7 bases agree with TRBD1. The TCR sequence derives from a woman aged 40-49 years who had recovered from COVID-19. This chain's CDR3 is CASSNPDRLHEQYF. The CDR3 nucleotides read TGTGCCAGCAGCAACCCGGACAGGCTCCACGAGCAGTACTTC.